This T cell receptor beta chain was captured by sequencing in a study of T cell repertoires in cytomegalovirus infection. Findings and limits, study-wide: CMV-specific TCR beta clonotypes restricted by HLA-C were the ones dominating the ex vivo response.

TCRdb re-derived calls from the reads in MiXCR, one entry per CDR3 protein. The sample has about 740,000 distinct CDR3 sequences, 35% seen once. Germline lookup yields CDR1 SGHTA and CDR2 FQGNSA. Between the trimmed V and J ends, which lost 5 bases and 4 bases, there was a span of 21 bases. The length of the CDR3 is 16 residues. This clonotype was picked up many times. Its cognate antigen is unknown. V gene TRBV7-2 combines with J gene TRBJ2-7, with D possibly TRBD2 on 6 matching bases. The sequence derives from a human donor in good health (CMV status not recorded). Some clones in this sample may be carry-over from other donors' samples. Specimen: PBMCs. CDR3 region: CASSAAAGLGTYEQYF. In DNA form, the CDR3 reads TGTGCCAGCAGCGCCGCTGCGGGACTCGGAACTTACGAGCAGTACTTC.